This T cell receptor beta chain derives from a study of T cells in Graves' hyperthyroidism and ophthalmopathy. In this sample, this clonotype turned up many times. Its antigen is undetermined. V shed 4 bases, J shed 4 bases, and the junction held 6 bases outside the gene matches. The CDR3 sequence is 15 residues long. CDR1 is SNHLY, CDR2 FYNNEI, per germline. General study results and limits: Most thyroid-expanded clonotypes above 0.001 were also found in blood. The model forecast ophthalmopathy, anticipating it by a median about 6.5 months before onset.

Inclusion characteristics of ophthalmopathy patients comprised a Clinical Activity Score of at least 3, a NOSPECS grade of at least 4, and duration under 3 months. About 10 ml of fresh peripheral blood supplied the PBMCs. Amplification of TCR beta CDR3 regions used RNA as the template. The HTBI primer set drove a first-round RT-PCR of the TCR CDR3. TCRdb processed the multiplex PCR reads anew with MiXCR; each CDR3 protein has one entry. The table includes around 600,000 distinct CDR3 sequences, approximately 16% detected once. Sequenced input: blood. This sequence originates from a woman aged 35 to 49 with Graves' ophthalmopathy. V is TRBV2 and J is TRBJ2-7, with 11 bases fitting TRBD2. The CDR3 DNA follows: TGTGCCAGCAGTGGGCTAGCGGGAGGTCGATACGAGCAGTACTTC. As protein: CASSGLAGGRYEQYF. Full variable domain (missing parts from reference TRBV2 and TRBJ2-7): EPEVTQTPSHQVTQMGQEVILRCVPISNHLYFYWYRQILGQKVEFLVSFYNNEISEKSEIFDDQFSVERPDGSNFTLKIRSTKLEDSAMYFCASSGLAGGRYEQYFGPGTRLTVT.